A single sample is the source of the 14 T cell receptor beta chains below, sequenced in a study of regulatory T cells in long-lasting Graves disease. Described time point: newly diagnosed GD, antithyroid drugs for less than 3 months. PBMC-derived RNA was used for the TCR library. CDR3 regions were amplified by Arm-PCR using iRepertoire HTBI primers to build TCR beta libraries. TCRdb reprocessed the multiplex PCR reads with MiXCR, giving one entry per CDR3 protein. The data contain over 400,000 distinct CDR3 sequences, around 15% of them seen just once; the ten biggest clones take up roughly 18%. The sample was also linked to a second study, of T cells in Graves' hyperthyroidism and ophthalmopathy.

This sample comprised peripheral blood mononuclear cells (PBMCs), obtained at new diagnosis, from a patient treated with antithyroid drugs. These receptors came from a woman between 50 and 59 years old with Graves disease.

This clonotype occurred a few times. V usage is TRBV19 and J usage is TRBJ2-7; D ambiguous. CDR3 length: 14 residues. Germline V gene sequence: CDR1 LNHDA, CDR2 SQIVND (reference sequence). V dropped 3 bases and J dropped 2 bases, with 11 bases sitting between them. The CDR3 here is CASSIGFTTYEQYF. CDR3 sequence (DNA): TGTGCCAGTAGTATCGGATTCACTACCTACGAGCAGTACTTC. Full variable domain (remainder filled in from reference TRBV19 and TRBJ2-7): DGGITQSPKYLFRKEGQNVTLSCEQNLNHDAMYWYRQDPGQGLRLIYYSQIVNDFQKGDIAEGYSVSREKKESFPLTVTSAQKNPTAFYLCASSIGFTTYEQYFGPGTRLTVT.

This clonotype was picked up many times. This rearrangement joins TRBV28 to TRBJ1-4; 7 bases align to TRBD1. V lost 4 bases to trimming and J lost 6 bases; unmatched junction nucleotides: 5. The CDR3 extends over 14 amino acids. CDR1 and CDR2 (germline): MDHEN, SYDVKM. CDR3 bases: TGTGCCAGCAGTTCGACAGGGCGTTATGAAAAACTGTTTTTT. It translates to CASSSTGRYEKLFF.

The chain has TRBV7-9 and TRBJ2-2; tentative D call: TRBD2 (6 bases). This CDR3 is built from 18 residues. Trimming pared 0 bases from V and 0 bases from J, leaving 14 bases between. Germline values: CDR1 SEHNR, CDR2 FQNEAQ (reference sequence). The CDR3 coding sequence is TGTGCCAGCAGCTTAGCCCCTATCGGGAGACCGAACACCGGGGAGCTGTTTTTT. Amino acid sequence: CASSLAPIGRPNTGELFF.

Ten or more counts support this clonotype. J is TRBJ2-5 and V is TRBV10-3; a weak D match, TRBD2 (6 bases). The length of the CDR3 is 15 residues. Germline V gene sequence: CDR1 ENHRY, CDR2 SYGVKD. V gave up 5 bases and J gave up 4 bases, with 17 bases separating them. The CDR3 spells CAISRVGEGGETQYF. CDR3 sequence (DNA): TGTGCCATCAGTCGAGTCGGAGAGGGAGGAGAGACCCAGTACTTC.

The chain uses TRBV7-9 and TRBJ2-1; TRBD2 aligns across 11 bases. V lost 2 bases to trimming and J lost 2 bases; unmatched junction nucleotides: 11. The CDR3 length is 19 residues. The V gene's germline CDR1 is SEHNR and CDR2 FQNEAQ (reference sequence). The chain's CDR3 is CASSLTSRPSGGPYNEQFF. The CDR3 DNA follows: TGTGCCAGCAGCTTAACCTCCCGGCCTAGCGGGGGGCCCTACAATGAGCAGTTCTTC.

This clonotype came up many times. This rearrangement joins TRBV3-1 to TRBJ2-7; TRBD1 aligns across 9 bases. This CDR3 has 15 residues. Germline CDR1 and CDR2: LGHDT and YNNKEL (reference sequence). V lost 2 bases to trimming and J lost 5 bases; unmatched junction nucleotides: 7. This chain's CDR3 is CASSQMAGQGNEQYF. The CDR3 coding sequence is TGTGCCAGCAGCCAAATGGCGGGACAGGGAAACGAGCAGTACTTC.

This clonotype was recorded a few times. V usage is TRBV20-1 and J usage is TRBJ2-7, with D uncertain. Germline V CDR1 and CDR2: DFQATT, SNEGSKA (reference sequence). V lost 5 bases and J lost 4, with 18 bases in between. The CDR3 runs to 14 residues. CDR3 region: CSAPSKGFPYEQYF. CDR3 nucleotide sequence: TGCAGTGCTCCTTCCAAGGGCTTCCCTTACGAGCAGTACTTC.

V and J are TRBV6-1 and TRBJ2-1, with D uncertain. The CDR3 runs to 16 residues. V was pared by 2 bases and J by 0 bases, with 11 bases between. The V gene's germline CDR1 is MNHNS and CDR2 SASEGT. The CDR3 is CASSEIIYDSYNEQFF. CDR3 coding DNA: TGTGCCAGCAGTGAAATCATTTATGACTCCTACAATGAGCAGTTCTTC.

This clonotype has at least ten counts. V usage is TRBV27 and J usage is TRBJ1-1, with 10 nucleotides matching TRBD1. CDR3 length equals 15 residues. Losses at the gene ends were 6 bases for V and 3 bases for J; bases not matched to a gene: 7. Germline CDR1 and CDR2: MNHEY and SMNVEV (reference sequence). In DNA form, the CDR3 reads TGTGCCAGCAGAAAAGACAGGGGGCTAGACACTGAAGCTTTCTTT. This encodes CASRKDRGLDTEAFF.

This chain links TRBV4-1 with TRBJ1-5; the D gene is possibly TRBD1 (6 bases). Germline V gives CDR1 MGHRA, CDR2 YSYEKL. Trimming took off 0 bases at V and 2 bases at J, with 17 bases between the two ends. The CDR3 is 18 residues long. CDR3 DNA: TGCGCCAGCAGCCAAGATTGGTCAGGGGCGGTGGGCAATCAGCCCCAGCATTTT. Translating gives CASSQDWSGAVGNQPQHF.

The chain joins TRBV5-1 to TRBJ2-7; 10 nucleotides agree with TRBD2. Trimming took 0 bases from V and 5 from J; bases not matched to a gene: 2. Germline loops: CDR1 SGHRS, CDR2 YFSETQ. The length of the CDR3 is 14 residues. CDR3 in DNA: TGCGCCAGCAGCTTGGCGCTAGCGGGGGACGAGCAGTACTTC. It specifies CASSLALAGDEQYF.

This clonotype was counted at least ten times. The gene calls are TRBV2 and TRBJ2-1; tentatively, D is TRBD2 (5 bases). V lost 1 base and J lost 7, with 17 bases in between. Germline V gene sequence: CDR1 SNHLY, CDR2 FYNNEI. The CDR3 length is 16 residues. The CDR3 region is CASSEEAAVLGNEQFF. The DNA for the CDR3 is TGTGCCAGCAGTGAAGAAGCGGCAGTTCTGGGTAATGAGCAGTTCTTC.

Remarks on this clonotype: A read error is the likely source, as a far larger clone sits one nucleotide away. V usage is TRBV12-3 or TRBV12-4 and J usage is TRBJ2-1, with D possibly TRBD2 on 5 matching bases. This CDR3 has 15 amino acids. With 7 bases removed from V and 10 bases from J, the gap between germline ends came to 23 bases. CDR3 DNA sequence: TGTGCCAGCACCTTCTACGCGGAGGACTCCTACGAGCAGTTCTTC. This codes for CASTFYAEDSYEQFF.

Many counts were recorded for this clonotype. The chain has TRBV12-3 or TRBV12-4 and TRBJ2-5; 16 nucleotides match TRBD2. This CDR3 is 18 amino acids long. V lost 4 bases, J lost 5 bases, and 10 bases stayed unmatched. The CDR3 reads CASSSGLAGGPVFETQYF. DNA for the CDR3: TGTGCCAGCAGTTCGGGACTAGCGGGAGGGCCGGTGTTTGAGACCCAGTACTTC.